Listed here is a single T cell receptor (beta chain). This CDR3 is built from 15 residues. V was pared by 0 bases and J by 9 bases, with 17 bases between. Germline loops: CDR1 MGHDK, CDR2 SYGVNS. The data were taken from a study of blood T cell repertoires in COVID-19. Per the original methods: Nucleated cell number was recorded as an estimate derived from reference gene primer amplification. The data were produced by immunoSEQ multiplex PCR, yet TCRdb's version contains in-frame clones alone and is incomplete. The V and J calls and clone size are taken from that table; D and trimming were inferred from the DNA. The sample carries 200,000 or so clones, 65% to 85% recorded once.

The TCR originated in a man in his forties who had recovered from COVID-19. The specimen sequenced was PBMCs or T cells enriched from blood (not recorded which). This sequence joins TRBV25-1 and TRBJ1-1; tentatively, D is TRBD1 (5 bases). CDR3 sequence: CASSEYSWQGHQAFF. CDR3 coding DNA: TGTGCCAGCAGTGAATATTCGTGGCAGGGCCATCAAGCTTTCTTT.